Listed below are T cell receptor beta chains from one sample, sequenced in a study of blood T cells in healthy people across ages. A single record per CDR3 protein comes from TCRdb applying MiXCR to the 5' RACE reads. In the table there are over a million distinct CDR3 sequences, about 43% of which are singletons. Source material: blood. Receptor source: a woman aged 18 to 35 in good health. The CDR3 runs from the conserved cysteine through the conserved F or W. Fields, in order: D gene, V gene, J gene, clone size, CDR3 protein, CDR3 DNA. D genes are given only for firm matches. Clone size is stated in some rows and not others, as once, few, many or a class when expanded.

d_gene: NA
v_gene: TRBV12-3/TRBV12-4
j_gene: TRBJ1-6
abundance: NA
CDR3aa: CASSRETSSNNSPLHF
CDR3nt: TGTGCCAGCAGTAGAGAGACAAGCTCCAATAATTCACCCCTCCACTTT

d_gene: NA
v_gene: TRBV7-9
j_gene: TRBJ2-5
abundance: few
CDR3aa: CASSFPGETQYF
CDR3nt: TGTGCCAGCAGCTTCCCAGGGGAGACCCAGTACTTC

d_gene: TRBD2
v_gene: TRBV29-1
j_gene: TRBJ2-1
abundance: few
CDR3aa: CSVGLRLAGGNEQFF
CDR3nt: TGCAGCGTTGGCCTCCGACTAGCGGGGGGCAATGAGCAGTTCTTC

d_gene: TRBD1
v_gene: TRBV7-9
j_gene: TRBJ2-5
abundance: few
CDR3aa: CASSYGQGISSETQYF
CDR3nt: TGTGCCAGCAGCTATGGACAGGGAATCTCGTCGGAGACCCAGTACTTC

d_gene: TRBD1
v_gene: TRBV2
j_gene: TRBJ2-7
abundance: NA
CDR3aa: CASRKRPGQGANEQYF
CDR3nt: TGTGCCAGCAGGAAGCGACCGGGACAGGGGGCCAACGAGCAGTACTTC

d_gene: NA
v_gene: TRBV10-3
j_gene: TRBJ2-3
abundance: NA
CDR3aa: CAIRRDSWDTQYF
CDR3nt: TGTGCCATCAGAAGGGACTCTTGGGATACGCAGTATTTT

d_gene: TRBD2
v_gene: TRBV20-1
j_gene: TRBJ2-1
abundance: few
CDR3aa: CSARRGREGLYNEQFF
CDR3nt: TGCAGTGCTCGAAGGGGGCGGGAGGGCCTATACAATGAGCAGTTCTTC

d_gene: NA
v_gene: TRBV5-1
j_gene: TRBJ1-2
abundance: NA
CDR3aa: CASSPADYGYTF
CDR3nt: TGCGCCAGCAGTCCCGCGGACTATGGCTACACCTTC

d_gene: NA
v_gene: TRBV12-3/TRBV12-4
j_gene: TRBJ2-3
abundance: few
CDR3aa: CASSLNWGEDTQYF
CDR3nt: TGTGCCAGCAGCCTCAACTGGGGGGAAGATACGCAGTATTTT

d_gene: TRBD2
v_gene: TRBV10-3
j_gene: TRBJ2-1
abundance: few
CDR3aa: CAISDTSASGGYEQFF
CDR3nt: TGTGCCATCAGTGACACGTCGGCTAGCGGGGGATATGAGCAGTTCTTC

d_gene: TRBD1
v_gene: TRBV11-2
j_gene: TRBJ2-5
abundance: NA
CDR3aa: CASSSAGQDLGETQYF
CDR3nt: TGTGCCAGCAGCTCCGCGGGACAGGACTTGGGAGAGACCCAGTACTTC

d_gene: NA
v_gene: TRBV7-7
j_gene: TRBJ2-7
abundance: NA
CDR3aa: CASSPQAMSEQYF
CDR3nt: TGTGCTAGCAGCCCCCAGGCGATGAGCGAGCAGTACTTC

d_gene: TRBD2
v_gene: TRBV6-5
j_gene: TRBJ2-1
abundance: few
CDR3aa: CASSYRAGGQVFRNEQFF
CDR3nt: TGTGCCAGCAGTTACCGAGCGGGAGGGCAGGTTTTTAGGAATGAGCAGTTCTTC

d_gene: NA
v_gene: TRBV5-1
j_gene: TRBJ2-3
abundance: many
CDR3aa: CASREPLATSTDTQYF
CDR3nt: TGCGCCAGCAGGGAACCGCTAGCGACATCCACAGATACGCAGTATTTT

d_gene: NA
v_gene: TRBV28
j_gene: TRBJ1-5
abundance: NA
CDR3aa: CASSPAGTPNSNQPQHF
CDR3nt: TGTGCCAGCAGTCCAGCCGGGACTCCTAATAGCAATCAGCCCCAGCATTTT

d_gene: TRBD2
v_gene: TRBV5-5
j_gene: TRBJ2-5
abundance: NA
CDR3aa: CASSPTTSPQETQYF
CDR3nt: TGTGCCAGCAGCCCAACGACTAGCCCCCAAGAGACCCAGTACTTC

d_gene: TRBD2
v_gene: TRBV20-1
j_gene: TRBJ2-7
abundance: NA
CDR3aa: CSAQEAASGFYEQYF
CDR3nt: TGCAGTGCCCAGGAGGCGGCTAGCGGGTTCTACGAGCAGTACTTC

d_gene: TRBD1
v_gene: TRBV6-1
j_gene: TRBJ2-1
abundance: NA
CDR3aa: CASTLRGPLNNEQFF
CDR3nt: TGTGCCAGCACCCTAAGGGGGCCTCTCAACAATGAGCAGTTCTTC

d_gene: NA
v_gene: TRBV7-9
j_gene: TRBJ2-5
abundance: NA
CDR3aa: CASSLHEGHETQYF
CDR3nt: TGTGCCAGCAGCTTACACGAGGGGCACGAGACCCAGTACTTC

d_gene: TRBD2
v_gene: TRBV6-5
j_gene: TRBJ2-4
abundance: few
CDR3aa: CASSYGLLAGEKNIQYF
CDR3nt: TGTGCCAGCAGTTACGGCCTACTAGCGGGGGAGAAAAACATTCAGTACTTC

d_gene: NA
v_gene: TRBV4-1
j_gene: TRBJ2-3
abundance: few
CDR3aa: CASRRTGSEADTQYF
CDR3nt: TGCGCCAGCAGAAGAACAGGGAGCGAGGCAGATACGCAGTATTTT

d_gene: TRBD1
v_gene: TRBV6-5
j_gene: TRBJ1-2
abundance: few
CDR3aa: CASSYSGTGTSYGYTF
CDR3nt: TGTGCCAGCAGTTACTCCGGGACAGGAACCTCTTATGGCTACACCTTC

d_gene: TRBD1
v_gene: TRBV18
j_gene: TRBJ2-1
abundance: NA
CDR3aa: CASSPITGTGVNEQFF
CDR3nt: TGTGCCAGCTCACCAATAACCGGGACAGGGGTCAATGAGCAGTTCTTC

d_gene: NA
v_gene: TRBV3-1
j_gene: TRBJ1-5
abundance: NA
CDR3aa: CASSQDPTYQPQHF
CDR3nt: TGTGCCAGCAGCCAAGATCCCACGTACCAGCCCCAGCATTTT

d_gene: NA
v_gene: TRBV2
j_gene: TRBJ2-7
abundance: few
CDR3aa: CASRQQGGGSSYNEQYF
CDR3nt: TGTGCCAGCAGGCAGCAGGGGGGAGGGAGCTCCTACAATGAGCAGTACTTC

d_gene: NA
v_gene: TRBV27
j_gene: TRBJ1-6
abundance: NA
CDR3aa: CASSSPGGSNSPLHF
CDR3nt: TGCGCCAGCAGTTCCCCCGGGGGTTCTAATTCACCCCTCCACTTT

d_gene: TRBD1
v_gene: TRBV28
j_gene: TRBJ2-7
abundance: few
CDR3aa: CASSLGRWDSYEQYF
CDR3nt: TGTGCCAGCAGTTTGGGACGGTGGGACAGCTACGAGCAGTACTTC

d_gene: NA
v_gene: TRBV9
j_gene: TRBJ2-7
abundance: few
CDR3aa: CASDSGDSEQYF
CDR3nt: TGTGCCAGCGATTCGGGGGACTCCGAGCAGTACTTC

d_gene: NA
v_gene: TRBV5-6
j_gene: TRBJ2-1
abundance: few
CDR3aa: CASSFQNIYYNEQFF
CDR3nt: TGTGCCAGCAGCTTCCAAAATATTTACTACAATGAGCAGTTCTTC

d_gene: TRBD1
v_gene: TRBV7-9
j_gene: TRBJ1-2
abundance: NA
CDR3aa: CASSLRDRDHYGYTF
CDR3nt: TGTGCCAGCAGCTTACGGGACAGGGATCACTATGGCTACACCTTC

d_gene: NA
v_gene: TRBV6-5
j_gene: TRBJ1-6
abundance: NA
CDR3aa: CASSYYGRGTNVPLHF
CDR3nt: TGTGCCAGCAGTTACTATGGGCGGGGGACCAATGTACCCCTCCACTTT

d_gene: NA
v_gene: TRBV7-9
j_gene: TRBJ2-1
abundance: few
CDR3aa: CASSVGGADEQFF
CDR3nt: TGTGCCAGCAGCGTAGGTGGGGCCGATGAGCAGTTCTTC

d_gene: TRBD2
v_gene: TRBV18
j_gene: TRBJ2-5
abundance: NA
CDR3aa: CASSPPAGLHIQYF
CDR3nt: TGTGCCAGCTCACCACCAGCGGGACTACACATCCAGTACTTC

d_gene: NA
v_gene: TRBV20-1
j_gene: TRBJ2-5
abundance: NA
CDR3aa: CSARDLKEGETQYF
CDR3nt: TGCAGTGCTAGAGATCTCAAGGAGGGAGAGACCCAGTACTTC

d_gene: NA
v_gene: TRBV7-2
j_gene: TRBJ2-7
abundance: few
CDR3aa: CASSHSPQGFSYEQYF
CDR3nt: TGTGCCAGCAGCCACTCACCACAGGGCTTCTCCTACGAGCAGTACTTC

d_gene: NA
v_gene: TRBV5-5
j_gene: TRBJ1-1
abundance: few
CDR3aa: CASSVWGVLTEAFF
CDR3nt: TGTGCCAGCAGCGTGTGGGGGGTGTTAACTGAAGCTTTCTTT

d_gene: TRBD2
v_gene: TRBV6-1
j_gene: TRBJ2-3
abundance: NA
CDR3aa: CASSSLGGRLAGGRGDTQYF
CDR3nt: TGTGCCAGCAGCTCCCTAGGGGGGCGCCTAGCGGGAGGCAGGGGAGATACGCAGTATTTT

d_gene: NA
v_gene: TRBV12-3/TRBV12-4
j_gene: TRBJ1-2
abundance: once
CDR3aa: CASSSQGTSNYGYTF
CDR3nt: TGTGCCAGCAGTTCTCAGGGGACATCGAACTATGGCTACACCTTC

d_gene: TRBD2
v_gene: TRBV5-1
j_gene: TRBJ2-3
abundance: few
CDR3aa: CASSPGTSGGPSTDTQYF
CDR3nt: TGCGCCAGCAGCCCAGGGACTAGCGGGGGCCCTAGCACAGATACGCAGTATTTT

d_gene: TRBD2
v_gene: TRBV3-1
j_gene: TRBJ2-1
abundance: few
CDR3aa: CASSQIGTSGYYNEQFF
CDR3nt: TGTGCCAGCAGCCAAATCGGGACTAGCGGATACTACAATGAGCAGTTCTTC

d_gene: NA
v_gene: TRBV5-1
j_gene: TRBJ2-3
abundance: NA
CDR3aa: CASSFRMGSTDTQYF
CDR3nt: TGCGCCAGCAGCTTCCGGATGGGGAGCACAGATACGCAGTATTTT

d_gene: NA
v_gene: TRBV6-1
j_gene: TRBJ2-1
abundance: NA
CDR3aa: CASRGLGHNEQFF
CDR3nt: TGTGCCAGCAGGGGCTTGGGGCACAATGAGCAGTTCTTC